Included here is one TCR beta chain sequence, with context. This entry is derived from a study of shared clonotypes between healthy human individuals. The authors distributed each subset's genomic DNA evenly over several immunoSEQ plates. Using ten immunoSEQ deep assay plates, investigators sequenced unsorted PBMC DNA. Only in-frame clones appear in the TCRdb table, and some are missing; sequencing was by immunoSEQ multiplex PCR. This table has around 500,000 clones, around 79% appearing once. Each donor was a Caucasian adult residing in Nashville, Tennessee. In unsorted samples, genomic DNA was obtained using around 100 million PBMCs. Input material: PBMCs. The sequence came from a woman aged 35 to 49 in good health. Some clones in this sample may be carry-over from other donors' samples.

CDR3 protein: CASSPRRTGVPEAFF. The CDR3 nucleotides read TGTGCCAGCAGCCCCCGCCGGACAGGGGTGCCTGAAGCTTTCTTT. The chain has TRBV7-9 and TRBJ1-1, with 9 positions matching TRBD1. The germline CDR1 and CDR2 sequences are SEHNR and FQNEAQ (reference sequence). The CDR3 sequence is 15 residues long. V shed 5 bases, J shed 6 bases, and the junction held 10 bases outside the gene matches.